A single sample gave rise to the 5 T cell receptor beta chains below, sequenced in a study of blood T cells in healthy people across ages. A second PCR, run for roughly 7 to 12 cycles, used a sample-barcoded 5' primer plus a J-beta primer mix. MiXCR, applied by TCRdb to the 5' RACE reads, yields one record per CDR3 protein. The sample lists about 1.7 million distinct CDR3 sequences, about 30% seen once, with more than 6% in the top ten. Specimen: blood. These receptors were taken from a woman under 40 in good health.

The chain joins TRBV28 to TRBJ2-5; D remains ambiguous. The DNA end favors TRBJ2-7, so the J call may be wrong. Germline values: CDR1 MDHEN, CDR2 SYDVKM. This CDR3 is 12 amino acids long. The DNA of the CDR3 is TGTGCCAGCAGCCTTCGACTTCGCGAGCAGTACTTC. This translates into CASSLRLREQYF.

The chain has TRBV6-2 or TRBV6-3 and TRBJ2-7; 9 bases line up with TRBD1. The V gene's germline CDR1 is MNHEY and CDR2 SVGEGT. The CDR3 length is 15 residues. The J segment lost 1 base and the V segment lost 6 bases, leaving 7 bases of the junction unmatched. CDR3 loop: CASRRSGQGSYEQYF. CDR3 in DNA: TGTGCCAGCAGGCGTTCGGGACAGGGTTCCTACGAGCAGTACTTC.

To note about this clonotype: The junction differs from germline at one of its ends, possibly a read error. The chain is built from TRBV5-1 and TRBJ2-7, with D perhaps matching TRBD2 (5 bases). The germline V gene encodes CDR1 SGHRS and CDR2 YFSETQ. The CDR3 is made up of 14 amino acids. DNA for the CDR3: TGTGCCAGCAGCTTGGCTCGGGGTATCGACGAGCAGTACTTC. Translating it yields CASSLARGIDEQYF.

This clonotype was found once. The rearrangement links TRBV12-3 or TRBV12-4 to TRBJ1-5; D call uncertain. The V and J ends lost 4 bases and 9 bases respectively, with 16 bases between them. The CDR3 loop spans 14 amino acids. CDR3 loop: CASSSSPLPRPQHF. The DNA for the CDR3 is TGTGCCAGCAGTTCCTCACCCCTACCCAGGCCCCAGCATTTT.

The V and J genes are TRBV2 and TRBJ1-1; tentatively, D is TRBD1 (6 bases). Trimming shortened V by 7 bases and J by 10 bases, and 19 bases separated the two germline ends. Germline V gives CDR1 SNHLY, CDR2 FYNNEI. The CDR3 covers 13 residues. CDR3: CASTLGRATGAFF. CDR3 in DNA: TGTGCCAGCACGTTGGGCAGGGCGACAGGAGCTTTCTTT. Together with reference TRBV2 and TRBJ1-1, the CDR3 gives the full variable domain: EPEVTQTPSHQVTQMGQEVILRCVPISNHLYFYWYRQILGQKVEFLVSFYNNEISEKSEIFDDQFSVERPDGSNFTLKIRSTKLEDSAMYFCASTLGRATGAFFGQGTRLTVV.